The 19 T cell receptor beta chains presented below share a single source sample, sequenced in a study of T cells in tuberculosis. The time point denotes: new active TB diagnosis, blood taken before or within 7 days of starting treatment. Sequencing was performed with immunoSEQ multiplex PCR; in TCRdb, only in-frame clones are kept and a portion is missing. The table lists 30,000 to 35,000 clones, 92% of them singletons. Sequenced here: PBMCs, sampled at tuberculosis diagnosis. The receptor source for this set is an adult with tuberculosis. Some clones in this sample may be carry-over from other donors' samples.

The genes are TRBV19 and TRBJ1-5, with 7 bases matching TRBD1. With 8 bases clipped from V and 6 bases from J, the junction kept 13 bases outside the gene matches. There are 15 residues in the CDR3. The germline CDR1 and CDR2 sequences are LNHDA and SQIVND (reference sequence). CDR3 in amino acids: CASRLTGTETQPQHF. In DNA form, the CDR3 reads TGTGCCAGTCGATTGACAGGGACGGAGACTCAGCCCCAGCATTTT.

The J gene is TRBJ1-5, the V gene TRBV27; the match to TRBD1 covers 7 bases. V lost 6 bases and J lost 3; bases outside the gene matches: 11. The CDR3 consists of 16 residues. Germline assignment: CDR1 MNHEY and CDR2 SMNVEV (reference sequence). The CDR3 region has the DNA TGTGCCAGCAGAAGACAGGGTGGTATGATCAATCAGCCCCAGCATTTT. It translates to CASRRQGGMINQPQHF.

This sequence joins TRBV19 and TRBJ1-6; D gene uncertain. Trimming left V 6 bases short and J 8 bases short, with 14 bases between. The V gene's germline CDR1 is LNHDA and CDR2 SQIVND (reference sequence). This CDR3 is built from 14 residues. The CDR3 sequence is CASRDTPPHSPLHF. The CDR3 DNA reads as TGTGCCAGTAGAGACACCCCCCCGCATTCACCCCTCCACTTT.

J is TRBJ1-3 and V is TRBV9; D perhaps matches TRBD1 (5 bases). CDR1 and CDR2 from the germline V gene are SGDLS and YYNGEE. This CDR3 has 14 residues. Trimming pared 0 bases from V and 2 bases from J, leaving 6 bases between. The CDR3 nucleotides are TGTGCCAGCAGCGTAGTAGGGGCTGGAAACACCATATATTTT. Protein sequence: CASSVVGAGNTIYF.

The CDR3 spells CASSISQGRTDTQYF. DNA for the CDR3: TGTGCCAGTAGTATATCTCAGGGGCGAACAGATACGCAGTATTTT. V usage is TRBV19 and J usage is TRBJ2-3; D is perhaps TRBD1 (6 bases). The length of the CDR3 is 15 residues. The germline V gene encodes CDR1 LNHDA and CDR2 SQIVND (reference sequence). V was trimmed by 2 bases and J by 3 bases, leaving 12 bases between them.

The CDR3 loop reads CASSVPQGYTEAFF. In DNA, the CDR3 is TGTGCCAGCAGTGTACCACAGGGGTACACTGAAGCTTTCTTT. The rearrangement uses TRBV6-1 and TRBJ1-1; 7 bases are shared with TRBD1. The ends lost 4 bases at V and 3 bases at J; junction bases unmatched: 5. This CDR3 contains 14 residues. From germline, CDR1 is MNHNS and CDR2 SASEGT.

The CDR3 sequence: CASRGDFLNTGELFF. The CDR3 nucleotides are TGTGCCAGCAGGGGGGACTTTCTGAACACCGGGGAGCTGTTTTTT. The genes are TRBV6-1 and TRBJ2-2; the D gene is possibly TRBD2 (6 bases). The CDR3 consists of 15 residues. Germline CDR1 MNHNS, CDR2 SASEGT. Trimming took off 6 bases at V and 1 base at J, with 12 bases between the two ends.

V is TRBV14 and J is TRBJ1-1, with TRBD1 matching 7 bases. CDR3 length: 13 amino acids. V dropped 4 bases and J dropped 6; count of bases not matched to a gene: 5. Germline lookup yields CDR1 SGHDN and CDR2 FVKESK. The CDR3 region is CASSPLTGSEAFF. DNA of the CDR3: TGTGCCAGCAGCCCCTTGACAGGGTCTGAAGCTTTCTTT.

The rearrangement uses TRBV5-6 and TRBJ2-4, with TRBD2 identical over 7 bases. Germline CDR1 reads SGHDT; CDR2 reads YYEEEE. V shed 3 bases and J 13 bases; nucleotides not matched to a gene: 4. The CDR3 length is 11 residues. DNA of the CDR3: TGTGCCAGCAGCTCCGGACTAGAGCAGTACTTC. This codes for CASSSGLEQYF.

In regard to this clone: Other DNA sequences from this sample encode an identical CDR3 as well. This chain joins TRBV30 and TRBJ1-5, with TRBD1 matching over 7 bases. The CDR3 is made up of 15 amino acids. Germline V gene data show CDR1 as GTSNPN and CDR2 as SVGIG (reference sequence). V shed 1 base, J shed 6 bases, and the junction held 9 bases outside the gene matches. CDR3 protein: CAWSAGGGWSQPQHF. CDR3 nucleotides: TGTGCCTGGAGTGCGGGAGGGGGCTGGAGTCAGCCCCAGCATTTT. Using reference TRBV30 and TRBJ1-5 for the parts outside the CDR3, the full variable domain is SQTIHQWPATLVQPVGSPLSLECTVEGTSNPNLYWYRQAAGRGLQLLFYSVGIGQISSEVPQNLSASRPQDRQFILSSKKLLLSDSGFYLCAWSAGGGWSQPQHFGDGTRLSIL.

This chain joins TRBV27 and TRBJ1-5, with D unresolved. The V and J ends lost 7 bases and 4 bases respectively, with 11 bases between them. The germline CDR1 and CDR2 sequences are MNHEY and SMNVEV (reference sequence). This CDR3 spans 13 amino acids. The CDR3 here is CASKLTPNQPQHF. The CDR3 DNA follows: TGTGCCAGCAAATTGACTCCTAATCAGCCCCAGCATTTT.

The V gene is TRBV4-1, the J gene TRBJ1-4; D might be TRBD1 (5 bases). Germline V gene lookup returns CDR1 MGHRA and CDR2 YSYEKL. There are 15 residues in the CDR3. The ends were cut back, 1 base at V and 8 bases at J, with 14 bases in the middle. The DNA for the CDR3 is TGCGCCAGCAGCCAAGGGCAGGGCCGGGGGGAAAAACTGTTTTTT. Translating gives CASSQGQGRGEKLFF.

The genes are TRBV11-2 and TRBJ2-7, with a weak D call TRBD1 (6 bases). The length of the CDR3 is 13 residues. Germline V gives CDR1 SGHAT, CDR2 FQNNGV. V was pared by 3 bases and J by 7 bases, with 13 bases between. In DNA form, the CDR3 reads TGTGCCAGCAGCTTCAGCAGGGGTGGGGAGCAGTACTTC. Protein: CASSFSRGGEQYF.

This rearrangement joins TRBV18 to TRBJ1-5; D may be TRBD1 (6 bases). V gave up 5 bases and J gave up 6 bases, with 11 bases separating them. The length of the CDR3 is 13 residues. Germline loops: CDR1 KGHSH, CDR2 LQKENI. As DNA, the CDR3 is TGTGCCAGCTCAGAACAGGGTAGTCAGCCCCAGCATTTT. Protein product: CASSEQGSQPQHF.

CDR3 sequence (DNA): TGCAGCGTCGAGGGACAGGGGAACACTGAAGCTTTCTTT. Translation gives CSVEGQGNTEAFF. This rearrangement joins TRBV29-1 to TRBJ1-1; 9 bases are a match to TRBD1. Germline trimming cut 6 bases from V and 1 base from J; bases unmatched to any gene: 3. The CDR3 is made up of 13 amino acids. The germline CDR1 and CDR2 sequences are SQVTM and ANQGSEA.

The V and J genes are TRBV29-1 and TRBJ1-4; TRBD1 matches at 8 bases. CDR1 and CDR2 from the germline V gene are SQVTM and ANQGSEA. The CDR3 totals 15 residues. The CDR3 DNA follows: TGCGGGATACAGGGGGAGCCAAATGGTAATGAAAAACTGTTTTTT. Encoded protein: CGIQGEPNGNEKLFF. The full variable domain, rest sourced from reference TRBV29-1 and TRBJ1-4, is SAVISQKPSRDICQRGTSLTIQCQVDSQVTMMFWYRQQPGQSLTLIATANQGSEATYESGFVIDKFPISRPNLTFSTLTVSNMSPEDSSIYLCGIQGEPNGNEKLFFGSGTQLSVL.

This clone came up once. The CDR3, as DNA: TGTGCCAGCAGCCCGACAGGTAACAATGAGCAGTTCTTC. It translates to CASSPTGNNEQFF. The chain links TRBV5-6 to TRBJ2-1; the D gene is possibly TRBD1 (6 bases). CDR3 size: 13 residues. The V gene's germline CDR1 is SGHDT and CDR2 YYEEEE. Trimming removed 4 bases at V and 5 bases at J, with 10 bases between.

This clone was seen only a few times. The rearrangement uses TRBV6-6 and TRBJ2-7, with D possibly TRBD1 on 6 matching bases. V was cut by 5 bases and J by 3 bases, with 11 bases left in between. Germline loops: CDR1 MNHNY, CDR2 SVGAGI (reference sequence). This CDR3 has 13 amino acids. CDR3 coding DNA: TGTGCCAGCAGTCTTCAGGGGAGCTACGAGCAGTACTTC. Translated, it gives CASSLQGSYEQYF.

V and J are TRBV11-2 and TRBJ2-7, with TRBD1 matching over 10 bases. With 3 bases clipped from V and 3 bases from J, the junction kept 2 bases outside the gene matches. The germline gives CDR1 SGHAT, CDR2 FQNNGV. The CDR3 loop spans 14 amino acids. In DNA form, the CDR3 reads TGTGCCAGCAGCTTGGGACAGGGGCGCTACGAGCAGTACTTC. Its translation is CASSLGQGRYEQYF.